This entry lists 9 T cell receptor beta chains sequenced from one sample in a study of blood T cell repertoires in COVID-19. Sequencing used immunoSEQ multiplex PCR; TCRdb keeps in-frame clones, though not all of them. This sample has tens of thousands of clones, with 75% to 90% found just once. Material for sequencing was peripheral blood. Receptors were obtained from a woman older than 75 with active or convalescent COVID-19.

This chain joins TRBV10-3 and TRBJ2-7; TRBD2 agrees at 13 bases. The V segment lost 5 bases and the J segment 7 bases; nucleotides outside the gene matches: 8. The CDR3 covers 15 residues. Germline CDR1 is ENHRY and CDR2 is SYGVKD. CDR3 nucleotide sequence: TGTGCCATCAGTTCAACTAGCGGGGGGGCGGGAGAGCAGTACTTC. Translation: CAISSTSGGAGEQYF.

The chain uses TRBV11-3 and TRBJ2-1; D is perhaps TRBD2 (5 bases). Between the trimmed V and J ends, which lost 5 bases and 6 bases, there was a span of 17 bases. Germline values: CDR1 SGHNT, CDR2 YENEEA. This CDR3 is 15 amino acids long. This CDR3 reads CASSLSPGFRNEQFF. The CDR3 bases are TGTGCCAGCAGCCTCTCGCCGGGGTTTCGCAATGAGCAGTTCTTC.

This clone has only one observation. The V and J genes are TRBV15 and TRBJ1-4, with 8 bases lining up with TRBD1. CDR3 length: 17 residues. V gave up 3 bases and J gave up 5 bases; unmatched junction bases: 11. The germline V gene has CDR1 LNHNV and CDR2 YYDKDF (reference sequence). CDR3 in amino acids: CATSREATGATNEKLFF. The DNA for the CDR3 is TGTGCCACCAGCAGGGAAGCGACAGGGGCCACAAATGAAAAACTGTTTTTT.

V and J are TRBV7-9 and TRBJ1-1; 8 positions match TRBD1. CDR3 length equals 14 residues. CDR1 SEHNR and CDR2 FQNEAQ come from the germline V gene (reference sequence). The trim removed 6 bases at V and 1 base at J, leaving 4 bases unmatched. CDR3 bases: TGTGCCAGCAGTCCAGGGGGCTGGAACACTGAAGCTTTCTTT. It yields the protein CASSPGGWNTEAFF.

The chain carries TRBV7-9 and TRBJ1-2, with D tentatively TRBD1 (6 bases). The CDR3 loop spans 15 amino acids. Germline V CDR1 and CDR2: SEHNR, FQNEAQ (reference sequence). V lost 9 bases and J 5 bases, leaving 22 bases between the germline ends. The CDR3 nucleotides read TGTGCCAGTTCCGGGGGGCCCCATGCCTTTTATGGCTACACCTTC. It encodes CASSGGPHAFYGYTF.

V and J are TRBV2 and TRBJ2-3; 7 bases fit TRBD1. The J segment lost 4 bases and the V segment lost 6 bases, leaving 4 bases of the junction unmatched. This CDR3 region has 13 residues. From germline, CDR1 is SNHLY and CDR2 FYNNEI. The CDR3 sequence: CASRRQGADTQYF. The CDR3 DNA sequence: TGTGCCAGCAGACGACAGGGCGCAGATACGCAGTATTTT.

The genes are TRBV11-3 and TRBJ2-1, with 9 bases that match TRBD1. CDR3 length: 15 residues. The germline gives CDR1 SGHNT, CDR2 YENEEA. J gave up 5 bases and V 4 bases, and 6 bases lay outside the gene matches. CDR3 sequence (DNA): TGTGCCAGCAGCTCCCGACAGGGGGAAAACAATGAGCAGTTCTTC. This codes for CASSSRQGENNEQFF.

The V gene is TRBV18, the J gene TRBJ2-2; 10 bases match TRBD1. V lost 3 bases and J lost 3; bases outside the gene matches: 1. CDR3 length equals 15 residues. CDR1 and CDR2 from the germline V gene are KGHSH and LQKENI. The CDR3 DNA reads as TGTGCCAGCTCACCGGACAGGGGGGACACCGGGGAGCTGTTTTTT. Translated, it gives CASSPDRGDTGELFF.

The table lists this clone with a few counts. The chain employs TRBV10-3 and TRBJ1-6; D is unresolved. The CDR3 is made up of 13 amino acids. V gave up 4 bases and J gave up 7 bases, with 8 bases separating them. Germline-derived CDR1 and CDR2 are ENHRY and SYGVKD. The CDR3 bases are TGTGCCATCAGTGGGAGTGAGAATTCACCCCTCCACTTT. This encodes CAISGSENSPLHF.